A selection of T cell receptor beta chains follows, all from one sample in a study of cytomegalovirus exposure and HLA in healthy donors. The method was immunoSEQ multiplex PCR; TCRdb's version includes in-frame clones alone and lacks a portion of them. The top ten clones hold 2.5% to 4% of a sample with about 99,000 clones, about 71% of them seen once. Sequencing was carried out using PBMCs. These receptors all stem from a woman between 45 and 65 years old in good health and CMV-seronegative. The CDR3 runs from the conserved cysteine through the conserved F or W. Each record gives: V gene, clone size, D gene, J gene, CDR3 DNA, CDR3 protein. A D gene is named only where the DNA matches it firmly. Size values are once, few and many counts, or a class for expanded clones, and some rows have none.

TRBV11-3	few	TRBD1	TRBJ2-2	TGTGCCAGCAGCTTTGGGCAGGGGGCATCCGGGGAGCTGTTTTTT	CASSFGQGASGELFF
TRBV18	few	-	TRBJ2-3	TGTGCCAGCTCACCACGGCAGGCCACAGATACGCAGTATTTT	CASSPRQATDTQYF
TRBV6-4	-	-	TRBJ2-4	TGTGCCAGCAGTGACCCGACCGACATAGCCAAAAACATTCAGTACTTC	CASSDPTDIAKNIQYF
TRBV4-1	-	-	TRBJ2-4	TGCGCCAGCAGCCAAAATCGACTGATAGCCAAAAACATTCAGTACTTC	CASSQNRLIAKNIQYF
TRBV5-6	-	TRBD2	TRBJ2-4	TGTGCCAGCAGCTTAGCAGCGGGGGGCATTCAGTACTTC	CASSLAAGGIQYF
TRBV27	-	TRBD2	TRBJ2-2	TGTGCCACTATCGGAGGGCTAGCGGGAACCGGGGAGCTGTTTTTT	CATIGGLAGTGELFF
TRBV14	-	TRBD1	TRBJ1-6	TGTGCCAGCAGCCACCGACAGGGGGGTTTATCACCCCTCCACTTT	CASSHRQGGLSPLHF
TRBV9	few	-	TRBJ2-2	TGTGCCAGCAGCGTAGATCAGGTGATGGGCGGGGAGCTGTTTTTT	CASSVDQVMGGELFF
TRBV28	-	TRBD1	TRBJ1-1	TGTGCCAGCAGTTTTGGGACAGGGCTGAACACTGAAGCTTTCTTT	CASSFGTGLNTEAFF
TRBV7-2	-	TRBD1	TRBJ2-5	TGTGCCAGCAGCTCAAGGACAGGGGAAGGAGAGACCCAGTACTTC	CASSSRTGEGETQYF
TRBV2	-	-	TRBJ2-2	TGTGCCAGCAGAAACATTCCGGGACAGGGGCTAGCGGGAACGAACACCGGGGAGCTGTTTTTT	CASRNIPGQGLAGTNTGELFF
TRBV21-1	-	-	TRBJ2-5	TGTGCCAGCAGCAAAGGGGGGGACAGAGTACGGGAGCAGTACTTC	CASSKGGDRVREQYF
TRBV27	-	-	TRBJ1-1	TGTGCCAGCAGTTTATCGAGTAGCACTGAAGCTTTCTTT	CASSLSSSTEAFF
TRBV19	-	-	TRBJ1-1	TGTGCCAGTAGTATTAAGCGCGTGAACACTGAAGCTTTCTTT	CASSIKRVNTEAFF
TRBV6-5	-	-	TRBJ2-3	TGTGCCAGCAGTTCGAGCACAGATACGCAGTATTTT	CASSSSTDTQYF
TRBV7-2	-	-	TRBJ1-2	TGTGCCAGCAGCTTAAGCGGGGGGATCGGCTATGGCTACACCTTC	CASSLSGGIGYGYTF
TRBV18	-	-	TRBJ2-6	TGTGCCAGCTCACCCCCCCTAGCGCGTGGGGCCAACGTCCTGACTTTC	CASSPPLARGANVLTF
TRBV6-5	-	-	TRBJ2-2	TGTGCCAGCAGTCAACTAGACCCGAACACCGGGGAGCTGTTTTTT	CASSQLDPNTGELFF
TRBV19	-	TRBD2	TRBJ2-2	TGTGCCAGTAGTACTACCGGACTAGCGGGGGCTCGAGGTACTCCCGGGGAGCTGTTTTTT	CASSTTGLAGARGTPGELFF
TRBV6-5	few	-	TRBJ1-2	TGTGCCAGCAGTTACTCGTACCAGATCAGTAACTATGGCTACACCTTC	CASSYSYQISNYGYTF
TRBV7-6	-	TRBD2	TRBJ2-1	TGTGCCAGCAGCCTCCTAGCGGGGGTCTACAATGAGCAGTTCTTC	CASSLLAGVYNEQFF
TRBV11-3	many	TRBD2	TRBJ2-2	TGTGCCAGCAGCCCGGGGGGGTGGGGCTTCGACACCGGGGAGCTGTTTTTT	CASSPGGWGFDTGELFF
TRBV5-4	-	TRBD1	TRBJ2-7	TGTGCCAGCAGGACGGGACAGCAAGAAATATACGAGCAGTACTTC	CASRTGQQEIYEQYF
TRBV6-4	-	TRBD1	TRBJ2-7	TGTGCCAGCAGTGACTCGGCAGGGGGCGACGAGCAGTACTTC	CASSDSAGGDEQYF
TRBV2	-	TRBD2	TRBJ2-5	TGTGCCAGCGGTTCGTCTCTTGGCGGGGGGAAAGAAGAGACCCAGTACTTC	CASGSSLGGGKEETQYF
TRBV19	-	-	TRBJ1-2	TGTGCCAGTAAGGACAGTCACTATGGCTACACCTTC	CASKDSHYGYTF
TRBV5-4	-	-	TRBJ2-5	TGTGCCAGCAGCCAGGAGGGTCGAGAGACCCAGTACTTC	CASSQEGRETQYF
TRBV2	-	-	TRBJ2-1	TGTGCCAGCAGGAGGCTAGGGGTTCCCTACAATGAGCAGTTCTTC	CASRRLGVPYNEQFF
TRBV27	once	TRBD2	TRBJ2-7	TGTGCCAGCAGTTTGACTAGCGGGTGGGGCTACGAGCAGTACTTC	CASSLTSGWGYEQYF
TRBV6-4	-	-	TRBJ1-2	TGTGCCAGCACCGACGGCGGCGGGGGCTACACCTTC	CASTDGGGGYTF
TRBV7-9	-	-	TRBJ1-1	TGTGCCAGCAGCTTAGAGGGCGGGGGAAACACTGAAGCTTTCTTT	CASSLEGGGNTEAFF
TRBV27	-	-	TRBJ1-1	TGTGCCAGCAGTCCGGGGGAGGGCCAGGCTTTCTTT	CASSPGEGQAFF
TRBV7-9	few	TRBD1	TRBJ1-1	TGTGCCAGCAGGGGGACAGGGGTGTTATTCGGCACTGAAGCTTTCTTT	CASRGTGVLFGTEAFF
TRBV28	once	-	TRBJ1-4	TGTGCCAGCAACCTCTCCGGGGGGCGAGGTGAAAAACTGTTTTTT	CASNLSGGRGEKLFF
TRBV29-1	-	-	TRBJ1-3	TGCAGCGTTGAAGGGACTGAAACTGGAAACACCATATATTTT	CSVEGTETGNTIYF
TRBV18	-	-	TRBJ1-3	TGTGCCAGCTCTCCGACCTTCGACAGGAGTCCTTACTCTGGAAACACCATATATTTT	CASSPTFDRSPYSGNTIYF
TRBV7-2	-	-	TRBJ1-4	TGTGCCAGCAGCCTTCAAACAGGAGAAAAACTGTTTTTT	CASSLQTGEKLFF
TRBV7-6	-	-	TRBJ2-3	TGTGCCAGCAGCCAGATAACTGGGCTTACCGGCACAGATACGCAGTATTTT	CASSQITGLTGTDTQYF
TRBV10-3	-	TRBD2	TRBJ2-1	TGTGCCATCAGTGTTCGCCCGGGAGGGAGGAGCTCCTACAATGAGCAGTTCTTC	CAISVRPGGRSSYNEQFF
TRBV11-3	-	-	TRBJ2-7	TGTGCCAGCAGCTCCCGCGGCGAGTCCTACGAGCAGTACTTC	CASSSRGESYEQYF
TRBV7-2	few	-	TRBJ2-5	TGTGCCAGCAGCGACAGGAGGCTCCGCCAAGAGACCCAGTACTTC	CASSDRRLRQETQYF
TRBV28	once	-	TRBJ1-5	TGTGCCAGCAGTTTGTCCGGGGGCAATCAGCCCCAGCATTTT	CASSLSGGNQPQHF
TRBV2	few	TRBD2	TRBJ2-5	TGTGCCAGCACCCGCGGGACTAGCGGGGGCCAAGAGACCCAGTACTTC	CASTRGTSGGQETQYF